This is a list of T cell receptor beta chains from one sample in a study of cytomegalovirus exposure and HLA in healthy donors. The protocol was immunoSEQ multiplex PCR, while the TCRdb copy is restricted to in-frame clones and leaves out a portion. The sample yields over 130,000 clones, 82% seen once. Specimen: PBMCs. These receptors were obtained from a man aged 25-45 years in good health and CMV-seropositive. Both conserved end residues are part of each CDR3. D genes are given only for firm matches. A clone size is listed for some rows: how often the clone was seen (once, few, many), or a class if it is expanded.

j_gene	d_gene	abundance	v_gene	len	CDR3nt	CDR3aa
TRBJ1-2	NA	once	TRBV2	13	TGTGCCAGCAGTGAGGGCCTTCTCTATGGCTACACCTTC	CASSEGLLYGYTF
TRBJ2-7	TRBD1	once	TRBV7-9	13	TGTTCCAGCAGCTTCACAGGGGACCACGAGCAGTACTTC	CSSSFTGDHEQYF
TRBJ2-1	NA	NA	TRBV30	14	TGTGCCTGCAACAGGGAGACCACCTACAATGAGCAGTTCTTC	CACNRETTYNEQFF
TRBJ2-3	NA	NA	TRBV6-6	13	TGTGCCAGCACCTCCGGACTTTCAGATACGCAGTATTTT	CASTSGLSDTQYF
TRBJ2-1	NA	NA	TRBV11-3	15	TGTGCCAGCAGCTTAGTTTCGGGAACCTACAATGAGCAGTTCTTC	CASSLVSGTYNEQFF
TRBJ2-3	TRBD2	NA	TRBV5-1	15	TGCGCCAGCAGCTTGGGACTAGCGGGGGGGGATACGCAGTATTTT	CASSLGLAGGDTQYF
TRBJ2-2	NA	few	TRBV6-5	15	TGTGCCAGTCAATGGAGGGCCCCGAACACCGGGGAGCTGTTTTTT	CASQWRAPNTGELFF
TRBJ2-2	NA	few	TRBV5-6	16	TGTGCCAGCAGCCCCTCTCCGGGAGAGTGGTCCGGGGAGCTGTTTTTT	CASSPSPGEWSGELFF
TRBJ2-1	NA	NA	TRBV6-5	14	TGTGCCAGCAGTTACAACGGGGGGCACGATGAGCAGTTCTTC	CASSYNGGHDEQFF
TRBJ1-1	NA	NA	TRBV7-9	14	TGTGCCAGCAGCTTAGTTGCCGGGGACACTGAAGCTTTCTTT	CASSLVAGDTEAFF
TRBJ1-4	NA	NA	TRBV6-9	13	TGTGCCAGCAGGTCTGGGACTTTTGAAAAACTGTTTTTT	CASRSGTFEKLFF
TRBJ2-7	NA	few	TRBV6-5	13	TGTGCCAGCAGTTACTCGCCAGTTACCGAGCAGTACTTC	CASSYSPVTEQYF
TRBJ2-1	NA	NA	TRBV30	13	TGTGCCGGGTGGGGCGGGGACTACAATGAGCAGTTCTTC	CAGWGGDYNEQFF
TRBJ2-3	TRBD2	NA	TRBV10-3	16	TGTGCCATCAGTGAAGGGACTAGCGGGACCACAGATACGCAGTATTTT	CAISEGTSGTTDTQYF
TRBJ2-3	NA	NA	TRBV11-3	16	TGTGCCAGCAGCTTTACCTTTCTGGGCGGGATGGATACGCAGTATTTT	CASSFTFLGGMDTQYF
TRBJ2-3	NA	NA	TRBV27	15	TGTGCCAGCAGTTACGCTACGTCTGGCACAGATACGCAGTATTTT	CASSYATSGTDTQYF
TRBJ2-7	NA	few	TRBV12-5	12	TGTGCTAGTGGCGGGGATTACGGAGAGCAGTACTTC	CASGGDYGEQYF
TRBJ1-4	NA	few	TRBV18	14	TGTGCCAGCTCCCCCTACAGGGACGAAGATCGGCTGTTTTTT	CASSPYRDEDRLFF
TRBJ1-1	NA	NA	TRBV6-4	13	TGTGCCAGCAGTCTCGAGGCGGACACTGAAGCTTTCTTT	CASSLEADTEAFF
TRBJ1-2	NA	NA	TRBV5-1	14	TGCGCCAGCAGCCGTGAGGTGGATCACTATGGCTACACCTTC	CASSREVDHYGYTF
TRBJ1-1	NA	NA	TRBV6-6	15	TGTGCCAGCAGTTACTCTGCAGGGGTGAACACTGAAGCTTTCTTT	CASSYSAGVNTEAFF
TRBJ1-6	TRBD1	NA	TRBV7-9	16	TGTGCCAGCAGCTCCGGACAGGGGTTCTATAATTCACCCCTCCACTTT	CASSSGQGFYNSPLHF
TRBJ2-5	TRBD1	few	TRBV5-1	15	TGCGCCAGCAGCTGGAGGACAGGGGGGGGCGAGACCCAGTACTTC	CASSWRTGGGETQYF
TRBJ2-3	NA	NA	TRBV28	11	TGTGCCAGCAGGATAGCAGATACGCAGTATTTT	CASRIADTQYF
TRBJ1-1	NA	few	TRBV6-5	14	TGTGCCAGCCGAGTTCTCCTGGCGGTAACTGAAGCTTTCTTT	CASRVLLAVTEAFF
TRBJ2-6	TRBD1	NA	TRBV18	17	TGTGCCAGCTCACCTTTCAGACAGGGGGCTGGGGCCAACGTCCTGGCTTTC	CASSPFRQGAGANVLAF
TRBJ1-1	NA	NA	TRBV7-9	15	TGTGCCAGCAGCCTCCTCGTGGCCATGAACACTGAAGCTTTCTTT	CASSLLVAMNTEAFF
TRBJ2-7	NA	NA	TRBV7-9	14	TGTGCCAGCAGTGGCAGGGACACCAACTACGAGCAGTACTTC	CASSGRDTNYEQYF
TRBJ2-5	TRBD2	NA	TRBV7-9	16	TGTGCCAGCAGCGATGGGACTAGCGGGGCCCAAGAGACCCAGTACTTC	CASSDGTSGAQETQYF
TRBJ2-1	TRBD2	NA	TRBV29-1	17	TGCAGCGTCCTTTGGGCCTTGACTAGCGGGTTACCGAATGAGCAGTTCTTC	CSVLWALTSGLPNEQFF
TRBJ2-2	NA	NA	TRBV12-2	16	TGTGCAAGTCGCTTAGTCGCGGGTGTTCGCACCGGGGAGCTGTTTTTT	CASRLVAGVRTGELFF
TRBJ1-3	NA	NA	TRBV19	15	TGTGCCAGTACCCGCGGTGTTCTCTCTGGAAACACCATATATTTT	CASTRGVLSGNTIYF
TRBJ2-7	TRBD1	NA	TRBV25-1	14	TGTGCCAGCAGTGAATTGGGACAGACCTACGAGCAGTACTTC	CASSELGQTYEQYF
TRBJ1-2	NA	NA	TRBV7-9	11	TGTGCCAGCAGTCCTGTCTATGGCTACACCTTC	CASSPVYGYTF
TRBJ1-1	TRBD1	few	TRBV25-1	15	TGTGCCAGCAGCCCTTACAGGGGGTCGAACACTGAAGCTTTCTTT	CASSPYRGSNTEAFF
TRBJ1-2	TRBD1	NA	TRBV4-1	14	TGCGCCAGCAGTCTCCACCGGACAGGGGATGGCTACACCTTC	CASSLHRTGDGYTF
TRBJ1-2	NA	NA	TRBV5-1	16	TGCGCCAGCAGCTTGGAACCGGGACGGACAGAGGCTGGCTACACCTTC	CASSLEPGRTEAGYTF
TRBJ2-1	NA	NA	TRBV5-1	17	TGCGCCAGCAGCCGATTGGACAGCCTTAGCTCCTACAATGAGCAGTTCTTC	CASSRLDSLSSYNEQFF
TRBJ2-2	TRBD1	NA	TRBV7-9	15	TGTGCCAGCAGCTCGGGACAGGGGGCCGGCGGGGAGCTGTTTTTT	CASSSGQGAGGELFF